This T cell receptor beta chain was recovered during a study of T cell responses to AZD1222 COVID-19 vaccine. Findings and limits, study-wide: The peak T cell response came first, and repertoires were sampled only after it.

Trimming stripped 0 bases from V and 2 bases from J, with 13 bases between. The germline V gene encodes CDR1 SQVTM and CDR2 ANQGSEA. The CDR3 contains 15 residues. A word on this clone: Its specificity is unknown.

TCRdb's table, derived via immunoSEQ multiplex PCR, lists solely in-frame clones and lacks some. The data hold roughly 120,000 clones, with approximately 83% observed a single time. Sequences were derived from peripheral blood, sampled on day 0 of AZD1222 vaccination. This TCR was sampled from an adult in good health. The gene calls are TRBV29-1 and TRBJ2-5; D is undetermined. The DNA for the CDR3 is TGCAGCGTTGAAGAAAGGTGGCAGCCGCAAGAGACCCAGTACTTC. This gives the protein CSVEERWQPQETQYF.